The next 25 T cell receptor beta chains were all read from a single sample in a study of T cell responses to AZD1222 COVID-19 vaccine. Sequencing used immunoSEQ multiplex PCR; TCRdb keeps in-frame clones, though not all of them. This table holds 98,000 or so clones, about nine tenths found once. The material was peripheral blood, obtained 28 days after the second dose of the MenACWY control vaccine. These receptor sequences come from an adult who received the MenACWY meningococcal vaccine as a control.

The chain links TRBV3-1 (or the pseudogene TRBV3-2) to TRBJ1-1; weak D call: TRBD1 (6 bases). Germline V gene data show CDR1 as LGHDT and CDR2 as YNNKEL (reference sequence). Trimming removed 1 base at V and 3 bases at J, with 12 bases between. This CDR3 has 15 residues. The CDR3 loop reads CASSQAARGDTEAFF. CDR3 nucleotides: TGTGCCAGCAGCCAAGCGGCTAGGGGGGACACTGAAGCTTTCTTT.

This clone was found once. The chain joins TRBV11-2 to TRBJ2-1; 11 bases agree with TRBD1. The CDR3 is 16 amino acids. Germline V gene lookup returns CDR1 SGHAT and CDR2 FQNNGV. J gave up 6 bases and V 5 bases, and 9 bases lay outside the gene matches. The CDR3 loop is CASSPRRDRGGNEQFF. CDR3 bases: TGTGCCAGCAGCCCTCGCCGGGACAGGGGGGGCAATGAGCAGTTCTTC.

The rearrangement links TRBV28 to TRBJ1-6, with a possible D match to TRBD1 (5 bases). CDR3 size: 15 residues. V was clipped by 5 bases and J by 3 bases, with 11 bases between them. Germline V gene sequence: CDR1 MDHEN, CDR2 SYDVKM. The CDR3 region has the DNA TGTGCCAGCAGTACCGTGGGGGGCTATAATTCACCCCTCCACTTT. Translated, it gives CASSTVGGYNSPLHF. Based on the CDR3 plus reference TRBV28 and TRBJ1-6, the full variable domain is DVKVTQSSRYLVKRTGEKVFLECVQDMDHENMFWYRQDPGLGLRLIYFSYDVKMKEKGDIPEGYSVSREKKERFSLILESASTNQTSMYLCASSTVGGYNSPLHFGNGTRLTVT.

This chain connects TRBV7-3 to TRBJ2-6; D ambiguous. The CDR3 contains 16 residues. Trimming took 2 bases from V and 0 from J, leaving 8 bases between them. Looked up from germline, CDR1 is SGHTA and CDR2 is FQGTGA. The CDR3 reads CASSLASFSGANVLTF. CDR3 in DNA: TGTGCCAGCAGCTTAGCCTCATTCTCTGGGGCCAACGTCCTGACTTTC.

The chain carries TRBV28 and TRBJ1-4, with a weak D call TRBD1 (6 bases). Germline CDR1 is MDHEN and CDR2 is SYDVKM. The V gene lost 7 bases and the J gene lost 8 bases, with 14 bases spanning the gap. The CDR3 spans 13 residues. The CDR3 protein is CASNRGAREKLFF. The CDR3 bases are TGTGCCAGCAATCGGGGGGCACGGGAAAAACTGTTTTTT.

The chain couples TRBV19 to TRBJ1-2, with D uncertain. The CDR3 loop spans 15 amino acids. Per the germline V gene, CDR1 is LNHDA and CDR2 is SQIVND (reference sequence). Trimming took off 2 bases at V and 2 bases at J, with 12 bases between the two ends. The CDR3 reads CASSILSGTNYGYTF. In DNA form, the CDR3 reads TGTGCCAGTAGTATACTAAGCGGAACAAACTATGGCTACACCTTC.

In its sample, this clone was seen once. The chain uses TRBV6-5 and TRBJ1-2, with TRBD1 matching over 9 bases. With 6 bases clipped from V and 7 bases from J, the junction kept 6 bases outside the gene matches. The CDR3 totals 13 residues. Germline V CDR1 and CDR2: MNHEY, SVGAGI. As DNA, the CDR3 is TGTGCCAGCAGAACAGGGGGCCTAGTTGGCTACACCTTC. This encodes CASRTGGLVGYTF.

The rearrangement uses TRBV7-8 and TRBJ1-1; unclear D gene. Trimming stripped 2 bases from V and 7 bases from J, with 14 bases between. Germline CDR1 SGHVS, CDR2 FQNEAQ. The CDR3 runs to 14 residues. The CDR3 DNA sequence: TGTGCCAGCAGCTTATATTGGGGAACCCGTGAAGCTTTCTTT. Translated: CASSLYWGTREAFF.

This rearrangement joins TRBV7-2 to TRBJ1-2; possible D gene TRBD1, 5 bases. V lost 0 bases and J 4 bases, leaving 12 bases between the germline ends. The germline CDR1 and CDR2 sequences are SGHTA and FQGNSA. This CDR3 has 15 amino acids. The CDR3 sequence: CASSLAQGRGYGYTF. The CDR3 coding sequence is TGTGCCAGCAGCTTAGCGCAGGGTCGGGGCTATGGCTACACCTTC.

The V and J genes are TRBV28 and TRBJ2-7; D is perhaps TRBD1 (5 bases). The CDR3 consists of 14 residues. With 7 bases removed from V and 8 bases from J, the gap between germline ends came to 21 bases. Germline V gene data show CDR1 as MDHEN and CDR2 as SYDVKM. CDR3 loop: CASTAGRGLRKQYF. CDR3 DNA: TGTGCCAGCACCGCTGGAAGGGGCCTACGAAAGCAGTACTTC.

The chain has TRBV11-2 and TRBJ2-5, with D possibly matching TRBD1 (6 bases). The CDR3 loop spans 14 amino acids. Germline V lookup: CDR1 SGHAT, CDR2 FQNNGV. The ends were cut back, 1 base at V and 6 bases at J, with 12 bases in the middle. CDR3 protein: CASSLASGAKTQYF. As DNA, the CDR3 is TGTGCCAGCAGCTTAGCGTCAGGGGCGAAGACCCAGTACTTC.

The chain links TRBV2 to TRBJ2-1; a possible D gene is TRBD2 (6 bases). CDR1 is SNHLY and CDR2 is FYNNEI in the germline V gene. CDR3 length equals 14 residues. The germline V and J ends were trimmed by 8 bases and 1 base, with 12 bases remaining between them. The CDR3 sequence is CASLRGISYNEQFF. The DNA for the CDR3 is TGTGCCAGCCTCCGGGGGATTTCCTACAATGAGCAGTTCTTC.

CDR3 nucleotide sequence: TGTGCCACCTCGGCGGTTGGGCAGGGCCAAGAGACCCAGTACTTC. Translation: CATSAVGQGQETQYF. The chain couples TRBV24-1 to TRBJ2-5; possible D gene TRBD1, 5 bases. The V gene lost 9 bases and the J gene lost 1 base, with 17 bases spanning the gap. CDR1 KGHDR and CDR2 SFDVKD come from the germline V gene. This CDR3 contains 15 residues.

This chain uses TRBV7-2 with TRBJ2-7, with D perhaps TRBD1 (5 bases). Trimming took 0 bases from V and 1 from J, leaving 7 bases between them. The CDR3 is 14 amino acids. CDR1 SGHTA and CDR2 FQGNSA come from the germline V gene. The CDR3 DNA reads as TGTGCCAGCAGCTTAGCACAGGCTTCCTACGAGCAGTACTTC. This codes for CASSLAQASYEQYF.

This clone occurred a few times. This chain uses TRBV7-6 with TRBJ1-1; D remains unclear. The V and J ends lost 4 bases and 8 bases respectively, with 23 bases between them. The germline V gene has CDR1 SGHVS and CDR2 FNYEAQ. CDR3 length: 16 amino acids. Here the CDR3 reads CASSSGYNLGISEAFF. The CDR3 DNA follows: TGTGCCAGCAGCTCCGGGTATAACTTGGGGATCTCCGAAGCTTTCTTT. The full variable domain, with the rest looked up from reference TRBV7-6 and TRBJ1-1, is GAGVSQSPRYKVTKRGQDVALRCDPISGHVSLYWYRQALGQGPEFLTYFNYEAQQDKSGLPNDRFSAERPEGSISTLTIQRTEQRDSAMYRCASSSGYNLGISEAFFGQGTRLTVV.

The chain combines TRBV4-2 with TRBJ1-2, with 7 bases lining up with TRBD1. This CDR3 comprises 15 residues. Germline CDR1 is LGHNA and CDR2 is YNFKEQ. Trimming removed 1 base from V and 4 bases from J; junction bases left unmatched: 6. CDR3: CASSQGQGVSYGYTF. Written as DNA, the CDR3 is TGTGCCAGCAGCCAAGGACAGGGAGTGAGCTATGGCTACACCTTC.

This chain uses TRBV6-2 or TRBV6-3 with TRBJ2-5; perhaps TRBD1 as D (6 bases). The CDR3 has 15 residues. Germline values: CDR1 MNHEY, CDR2 SVGEGT. V dropped 4 bases and J dropped 5 bases, with 17 bases sitting between them. This CDR3 reads CASSFIPPRGETQYF. As DNA, the CDR3 is TGTGCCAGCAGTTTTATTCCCCCGAGGGGGGAGACCCAGTACTTC.

The rearrangement links TRBV6-5 to TRBJ1-2, with D tentatively TRBD1 (5 bases). V lost 6 bases to trimming and J lost 2 bases, with 10 bases between them. This CDR3 has 13 residues. Germline-derived CDR1 and CDR2 are MNHEY and SVGAGI. In DNA, the CDR3 is TGTGCCAGCAGGGGGCCTGACAACTATGGCTACACCTTC. Translating it yields CASRGPDNYGYTF.

The V gene is TRBV7-2, the J gene TRBJ2-1; D possibly corresponds to TRBD1 (5 bases). Germline V gives CDR1 SGHTA, CDR2 FQGNSA. Trimming left V 5 bases short and J 9 bases short, with 11 bases between. This CDR3 contains 12 residues. CDR3: CASSPLGVEQFF. DNA of the CDR3: TGTGCCAGCAGCCCCCTAGGGGTTGAGCAGTTCTTC.

The chain joins TRBV6-1 to TRBJ2-7; tentative D call: TRBD1 (5 bases). V lost 1 base to trimming and J lost 3 bases, with 7 bases between them. Germline CDR1 MNHNS, CDR2 SASEGT. CDR3 length equals 13 residues. The CDR3 reads CASSEVRGYEQYF. The CDR3 DNA reads as TGTGCCAGCAGTGAAGTAAGGGGCTACGAGCAGTACTTC.

This chain links TRBV4-2 with TRBJ1-2; D is undetermined. The germline V gene encodes CDR1 LGHNA and CDR2 YNFKEQ. The V end was cut by 5 bases, the J end by 2 bases, with 15 bases between. The CDR3 totals 15 residues. In DNA, the CDR3 is TGTGCCAGCAGCTCACTCCGGTATTCGAACTATGGCTACACCTTC. This encodes CASSSLRYSNYGYTF.

The rearrangement links TRBV6-4 to TRBJ2-7; the D is unclear. Germline values: CDR1 MRHNA, CDR2 SNTAGT. This CDR3 has 8 amino acids. V was pared by 1 base and J by 13 bases, with 2 bases between. The CDR3 nucleotides are TGTGCCAGCAGTGACTTTTACTTC. It specifies CASSDFYF.

The CDR3 DNA is TGTGCCAGTAGTCCCGGTCTGGGACAGGGGATCGTACTACGCACAGATACGCAGTATTTT. Translation gives CASSPGLGQGIVLRTDTQYF. The chain combines TRBV19 with TRBJ2-3, with 10 bases identical to TRBD1. J was trimmed by 1 base and V by 5 bases; bases with no gene match: 18. The CDR3 covers 20 residues. Germline-derived CDR1 and CDR2 are LNHDA and SQIVND (reference sequence).

The CDR3: CASSIEGARGNHGYTF. The CDR3 DNA sequence: TGTGCCAGTAGTATAGAGGGGGCACGGGGGAACCATGGCTACACCTTC. The V and J genes are TRBV19 and TRBJ1-2, with a possible D match to TRBD1 (6 bases). Deletions cut 0 bases from V and 6 bases from J, with 17 bases between. The CDR3 runs 16 residues. From germline, CDR1 is LNHDA and CDR2 SQIVND (reference sequence).

This chain joins TRBV4-2 and TRBJ2-7; D call uncertain. V was pared by 1 base and J by 3 bases, with 7 bases between. Germline V CDR1 and CDR2: LGHNA, YNFKEQ. This CDR3 comprises 13 residues. The CDR3 region has the DNA TGTGCCAGCAGCCAAGGGGGTCACTACGAGCAGTACTTC. It yields the protein CASSQGGHYEQYF.